The rows below give T cell receptor beta chains drawn from one sample of a study of post-analysis software for immune sequencing data. TCRdb re-derived calls from the PCR reads in MiXCR, one entry per CDR3 protein. The data hold over 700,000 distinct CDR3 sequences, with 30% observed a single time. The specimen sequenced was blood. The source of these receptors is a girl under 18 with multiple sclerosis. CDR3s include the opening cysteine and the closing phenylalanine or tryptophan. Each record gives: clone size, D gene, J gene, V gene, CDR3 protein, CDR3 DNA. A D gene is named only where the DNA matches it firmly. The size entry is marked missing in some rows and otherwise reads once, few, many or a size class.

>NA|NA|TRBJ1-4|TRBV29-1
CSVEVGSWGEKLFF
TGCAGCGTTGAAGTCGGAAGCTGGGGCGAAAAACTGTTTTTT
>once|NA|TRBJ1-4|TRBV6-5
CASSYSTGETEKLFF
TGTGCCAGCAGTTACTCGACGGGGGAGACGGAAAAACTGTTTTTT
>NA|TRBD2|TRBJ2-2|TRBV15
CATSEARLAGYTGELFF
TGTGCCACCAGCGAGGCCCGGCTAGCGGGGTACACCGGGGAGCTGTTTTTT
>NA|NA|TRBJ1-1|TRBV28
CASSLPKPMNTEAFF
TGTGCCAGCAGTTTGCCAAAGCCCATGAACACTGAAGCTTTCTTT
>NA|NA|TRBJ2-1|TRBV27
CASSLSRGLEQFF
TGTGCCAGCAGTTTATCGCGCGGACTAGAGCAGTTCTTC
>few|NA|TRBJ2-3|TRBV5-1
CASSGQGSTDTQYF
TGCGCCAGCAGTGGGCAGGGTAGCACAGATACGCAGTATTTT
>few|TRBD2|TRBJ2-1|TRBV11-2
CASSLGIGGGGAFNNEQFF
TGTGCCAGCAGCTTAGGAATAGGGGGCGGGGGGGCTTTCAACAATGAGCAGTTCTTC
>NA|NA|TRBJ1-1|TRBV7-9
CASSLVQGLSSATEAFF
TGTGCCAGCAGCTTAGTTCAGGGGCTATCTTCCGCCACTGAAGCTTTCTTT
>few|TRBD2|TRBJ2-3|TRBV11-1
CASVGFGGGTDTQYF
TGTGCCAGCGTTGGATTTGGGGGGGGCACAGATACGCAGTATTTT
>NA|TRBD2|TRBJ2-1|TRBV20-1
CSARLREGYNEQFF
TGCAGTGCTAGATTGCGGGAGGGCTACAATGAGCAGTTCTTC
>few|TRBD1|TRBJ2-5|TRBV5-1
CASSPTGSGETQYF
TGCGCCAGCAGCCCGACAGGGTCCGGGGAGACCCAGTACTTC
>many|NA|TRBJ2-1|TRBV10-3
CAISESGQNNEQFF
TGTGCCATCAGTGAGTCGGGCCAGAACAATGAGCAGTTCTTC
>NA|TRBD1|TRBJ2-4|TRBV6-1
CASRPGTANIQYF
TGTGCCAGCAGACCCGGGACAGCGAACATTCAGTACTTC
>NA|TRBD2|TRBJ2-5|TRBV20-1
CSTLLGDRGDQETQYF
TGCAGTACACTCTTGGGGGACCGGGGGGACCAAGAGACCCAGTACTTC
>few|TRBD1|TRBJ2-6|TRBV29-1
CSTGGTGSGANVLTF
TGCAGCACAGGGGGCACAGGATCTGGGGCCAACGTCCTGACTTTC
>NA|TRBD2|TRBJ2-1|TRBV6-2/TRBV6-3
CASSRELAGRTYNEQFF
TGTGCCAGCAGCCGTGAACTAGCGGGCCGCACCTACAATGAGCAGTTCTTC
>NA|NA|TRBJ2-6|TRBV12-3/TRBV12-4
CASSLQASGANVLTF
TGTGCCAGCAGTTTACAGGCCTCTGGGGCCAACGTCCTGACTTTC
>few|NA|TRBJ1-1|TRBV29-1
CSVRWGNTEAFF
TGCAGCGTTAGGTGGGGAAACACTGAAGCTTTCTTT
>NA|TRBD1|TRBJ1-2|TRBV2
CAGRQGASGYTF
TGTGCCGGCAGACAGGGAGCGTCTGGCTACACCTTC
>NA|TRBD2|TRBJ2-2|TRBV7-2
CASSTGLAGGRTGELFF
TGTGCCAGCAGCACCGGACTAGCGGGGGGGCGTACCGGGGAGCTGTTTTTT
>few|TRBD1|TRBJ2-7|TRBV20-1
CSARDDRAYEQYF
TGCAGTGCTAGAGATGACAGGGCCTACGAGCAGTACTTC
>many|NA|TRBJ2-7|TRBV28
CASNSGSYYEQYF
TGTGCCAGCAATTCAGGGAGTTACTACGAGCAGTACTTC
>NA|NA|TRBJ2-7|TRBV5-1
CASSSVQGTKRRPYEQYF
TGCGCCAGCAGCTCGGTACAGGGCACCAAGCGCCGCCCCTACGAGCAGTACTTC
>many|TRBD1|TRBJ2-5|TRBV18
CASSTTGGRETQYF
TGTGCCAGCTCGACGACAGGGGGCCGGGAGACCCAGTACTTC
>NA|TRBD2|TRBJ2-3|TRBV20-1
CSADRAGRSDTQYF
TGCAGTGCAGATCGAGCGGGGAGATCAGATACGCAGTATTTT
>NA|TRBD2|TRBJ2-5|TRBV7-2
CASSLRGGPQETQYF
TGTGCCAGCAGCCTCCGGGGGGGTCCCCAAGAGACCCAGTACTTC
>many|TRBD2|TRBJ2-1|TRBV20-1
CSAGGGRGHNEQFF
TGCAGTGCCGGCGGCGGGAGGGGCCACAATGAGCAGTTCTTC
>NA|NA|TRBJ2-7|TRBV29-1
CSGAAGTAPYEQYF
TGCAGCGGAGCCGCGGGAACGGCCCCTTACGAGCAGTACTTC
>few|NA|TRBJ2-3|TRBV20-1
CSASPPGDTQYF
TGCAGTGCTAGCCCCCCAGGGGATACGCAGTATTTT
>NA|NA|TRBJ2-1|TRBV28
CASTPPRGGGSYNERFF
TGTGCCAGCACACCTCCTAGGGGAGGGGGCTCCTACAATGAGCGGTTCTTC
>few|NA|TRBJ2-3|TRBV12-3/TRBV12-4
CASSLEGWGTQYF
TGTGCCAGCAGTTTGGAGGGGTGGGGTACGCAGTATTTT
>few|TRBD1|TRBJ2-1|TRBV24-1
CATRGQGSEFF
TGTGCCACCAGGGGACAGGGATCTGAGTTCTTC
>NA|NA|TRBJ1-5|TRBV6-4
CASSETSTPNQPQHF
TGTGCCAGCAGTGAAACGTCAACACCTAATCAGCCCCAGCATTTT
>NA|NA|TRBJ2-7|TRBV20-1
CSPAGAELYEQYF
TGCAGCCCCGCCGGGGCGGAACTCTACGAGCAGTACTTC